This is a list of T cell receptor beta chains from one sample in a study of blood T cells in healthy people across ages. One entry per CDR3 protein, called by TCRdb with MiXCR from the 5' RACE reads. Here the sample spans approximately 810,000 distinct CDR3 sequences, around 34% being singletons. Input material: blood. These receptors came from a man younger than 30 in good health. Each CDR3 is given with its conserved first and last residue. A D gene is named only where the DNA matches it firmly. Only some rows state a clone size, as once, few, many or a class for expanded clones.

j_gene: TRBJ2-7
v_gene: TRBV6-1
abundance: .
d_gene: TRBD1
CDR3nt: TGTGCCAGCAGTGAAAGGGACAGGGGTAACGAGCAGTACTTC
CDR3aa: CASSERDRGNEQYF

j_gene: TRBJ2-3
v_gene: TRBV20-1
abundance: .
d_gene: .
CDR3nt: TGCAGTGCACCGCCTAGTGAGGCAGGGACGCAGTATTTT
CDR3aa: CSAPPSEAGTQYF

j_gene: TRBJ2-1
v_gene: TRBV5-6
abundance: few
d_gene: .
CDR3nt: TGTGCCAGCAGCCCGGTGACTATCGATGAGCAGTTCTTC
CDR3aa: CASSPVTIDEQFF

j_gene: TRBJ2-1
v_gene: TRBV11-1
abundance: few
d_gene: .
CDR3nt: TGTGTCAGTAGCCTATGGGACGGTACCTACAATGAGCAGTTCTTC
CDR3aa: CVSSLWDGTYNEQFF

j_gene: TRBJ1-2
v_gene: TRBV12-3/TRBV12-4
abundance: .
d_gene: .
CDR3nt: TGTGCCAGCAGTTTAGACAGTATCAGGGTAAACGCAGGGGACTACACCTTC
CDR3aa: CASSLDSIRVNAGDYTF

j_gene: TRBJ2-1
v_gene: TRBV12-3/TRBV12-4
abundance: many
d_gene: TRBD2
CDR3nt: TGTGCCAGCAGTTCGGTAGCGGGCCTAAACAATGAGCAGTTCTTC
CDR3aa: CASSSVAGLNNEQFF

j_gene: TRBJ1-1
v_gene: TRBV7-6
abundance: .
d_gene: .
CDR3nt: TGTGCCAGCAGCTTCGGGGGGGGGCTGAACACTGAAGCTTTCTTT
CDR3aa: CASSFGGGLNTEAFF

j_gene: TRBJ2-3
v_gene: TRBV29-1
abundance: few
d_gene: TRBD2
CDR3nt: TGCAGCGTTGATGGCATGATGCGGGGGGGCCAAGATACGCAGTATTTT
CDR3aa: CSVDGMMRGGQDTQYF

j_gene: TRBJ1-5
v_gene: TRBV7-2
abundance: many
d_gene: .
CDR3nt: TGTGCCAGCAGCCCAAATAGCAATCAGCCCCAGCATTTT
CDR3aa: CASSPNSNQPQHF

j_gene: TRBJ2-1
v_gene: TRBV4-3
abundance: many
d_gene: .
CDR3nt: TGCGCCAGCAGCCAAGATAGCTCCACTAGCACCCAGTTCTTC
CDR3aa: CASSQDSSTSTQFF

j_gene: TRBJ2-1
v_gene: TRBV29-1
abundance: few
d_gene: .
CDR3nt: TGCAGCGTTGCAGAACAGGGTATCTCCTACAATGAGCAGTTCTTC
CDR3aa: CSVAEQGISYNEQFF

j_gene: TRBJ2-1
v_gene: TRBV4-3
abundance: many
d_gene: .
CDR3nt: TGCGCCAGCAGCCTCCGCATACGCAATGAGCAGTTCTTC
CDR3aa: CASSLRIRNEQFF

j_gene: TRBJ1-3
v_gene: TRBV5-6
abundance: few
d_gene: .
CDR3nt: TGTGCCAGCAGCCAATTTGCAGGGGCTGGAAACACCATATATTTT
CDR3aa: CASSQFAGAGNTIYF